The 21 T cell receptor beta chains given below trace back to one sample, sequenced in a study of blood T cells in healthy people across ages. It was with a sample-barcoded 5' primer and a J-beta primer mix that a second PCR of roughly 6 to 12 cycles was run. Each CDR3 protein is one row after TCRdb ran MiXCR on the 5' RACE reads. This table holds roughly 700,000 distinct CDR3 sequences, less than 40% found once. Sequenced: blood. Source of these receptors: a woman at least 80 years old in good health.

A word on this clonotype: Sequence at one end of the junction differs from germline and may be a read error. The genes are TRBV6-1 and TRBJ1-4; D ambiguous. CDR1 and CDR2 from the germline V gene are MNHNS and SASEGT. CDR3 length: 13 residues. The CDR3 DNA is TGTGCCAGCGGTGAAAGGATCAATGAAAAACTGTTTTTT. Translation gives CASGERINEKLFF.

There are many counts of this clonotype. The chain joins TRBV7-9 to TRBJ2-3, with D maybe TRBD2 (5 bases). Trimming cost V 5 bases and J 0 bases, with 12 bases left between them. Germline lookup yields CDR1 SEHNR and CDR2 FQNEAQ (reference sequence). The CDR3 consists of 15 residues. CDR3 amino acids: CASSPPGSSTDTQYF. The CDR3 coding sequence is TGTGCCAGCAGCCCCCCGGGGTCTAGCACAGATACGCAGTATTTT.

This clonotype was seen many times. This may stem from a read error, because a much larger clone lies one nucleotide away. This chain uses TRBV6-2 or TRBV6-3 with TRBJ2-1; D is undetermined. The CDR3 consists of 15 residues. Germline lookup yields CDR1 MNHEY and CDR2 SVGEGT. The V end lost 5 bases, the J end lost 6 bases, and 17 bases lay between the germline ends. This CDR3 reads CASSIGPGRGNEQFF. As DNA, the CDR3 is TGTGCCAGCAGTATCGGACCCGGACGTGGCAATGAGCAGTTCTTC.

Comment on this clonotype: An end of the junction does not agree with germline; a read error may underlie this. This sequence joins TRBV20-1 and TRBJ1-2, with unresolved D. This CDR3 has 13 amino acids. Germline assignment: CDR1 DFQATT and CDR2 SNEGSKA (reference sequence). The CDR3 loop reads CSTEAIANYGHTF. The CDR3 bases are TGCAGTACGGAGGCTATAGCTAACTATGGCCACACCTTC.

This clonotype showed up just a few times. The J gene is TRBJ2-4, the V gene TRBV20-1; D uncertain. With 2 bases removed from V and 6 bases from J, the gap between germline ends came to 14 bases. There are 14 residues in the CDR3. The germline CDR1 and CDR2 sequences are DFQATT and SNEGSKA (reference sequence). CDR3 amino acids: CSARYPSSGNIQYF. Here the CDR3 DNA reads TGCAGTGCTAGATATCCGTCTTCGGGAAACATTCAGTACTTC.

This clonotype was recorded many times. The chain's CDR3 is CASTLPGRVETQYF. Here the CDR3 DNA reads TGTGCCAGCACCCTCCCCGGCAGGGTAGAGACCCAGTACTTC. The chain recombines TRBV28 with TRBJ2-5; D possibly corresponds to TRBD1 (5 bases). Deletions cut 7 bases from V and 4 bases from J, with 16 bases between. Germline CDR1 reads MDHEN; CDR2 reads SYDVKM. CDR3 length: 14 amino acids.

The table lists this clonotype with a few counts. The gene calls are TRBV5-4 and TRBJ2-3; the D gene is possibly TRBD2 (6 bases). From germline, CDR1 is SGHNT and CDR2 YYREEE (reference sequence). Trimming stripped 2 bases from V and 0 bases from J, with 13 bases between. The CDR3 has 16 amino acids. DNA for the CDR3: TGTGCCAGCAGCTTTAGGCGACTAGGGAGCACAGATACGCAGTATTTT. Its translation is CASSFRRLGSTDTQYF.

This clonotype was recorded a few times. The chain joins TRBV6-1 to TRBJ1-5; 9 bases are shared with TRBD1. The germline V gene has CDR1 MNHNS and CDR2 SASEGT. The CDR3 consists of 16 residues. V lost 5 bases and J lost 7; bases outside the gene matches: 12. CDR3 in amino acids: CASSLSGTGTGQPQHF. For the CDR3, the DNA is TGTGCCAGCAGTCTCAGCGGGACAGGGACGGGCCAGCCCCAGCATTTT.

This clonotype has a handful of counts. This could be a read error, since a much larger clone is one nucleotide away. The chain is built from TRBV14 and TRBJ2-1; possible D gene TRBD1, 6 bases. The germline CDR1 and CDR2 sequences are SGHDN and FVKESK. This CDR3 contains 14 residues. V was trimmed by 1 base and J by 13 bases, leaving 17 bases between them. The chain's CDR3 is CASSQGSGEKTQFF. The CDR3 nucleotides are TGTGCCAGCAGCCAAGGGTCAGGGGAAAAGACCCAGTTCTTC.

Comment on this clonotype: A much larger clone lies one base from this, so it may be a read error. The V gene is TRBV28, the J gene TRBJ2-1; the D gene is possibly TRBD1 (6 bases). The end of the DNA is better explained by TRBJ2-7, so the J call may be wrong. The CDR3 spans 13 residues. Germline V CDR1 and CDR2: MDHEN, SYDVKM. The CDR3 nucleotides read TGTGCCAGCACCGGGACACCCTACAATGAGCAGTACTTC. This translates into CASTGTPYNEQYF.

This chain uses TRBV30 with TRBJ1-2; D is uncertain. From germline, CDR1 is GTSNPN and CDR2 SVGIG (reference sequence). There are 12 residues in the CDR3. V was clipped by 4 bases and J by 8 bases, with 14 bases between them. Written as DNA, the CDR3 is TGTGCCTGGAACGGAGACGTGGGGGGCTACACCTTC. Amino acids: CAWNGDVGGYTF.

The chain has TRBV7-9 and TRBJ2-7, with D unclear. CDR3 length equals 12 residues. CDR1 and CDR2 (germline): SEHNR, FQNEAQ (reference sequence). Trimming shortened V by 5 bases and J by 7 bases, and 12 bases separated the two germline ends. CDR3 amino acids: CASSRGPDEQYF. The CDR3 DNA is TGTGCCAGCAGCCGAGGTCCCGATGAGCAGTACTTC.

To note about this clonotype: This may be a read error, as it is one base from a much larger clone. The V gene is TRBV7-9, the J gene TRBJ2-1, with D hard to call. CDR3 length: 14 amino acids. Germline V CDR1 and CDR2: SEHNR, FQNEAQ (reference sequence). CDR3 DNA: TGTGCCAGCAGCTTAGAGCCAGGAAGGAATGGGCAGTTCTTC. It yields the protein CASSLEPGRNGQFF.

The CDR3 nucleotides are TGTGCCAGCAGCTTGGGACCATCAAAAACTAATGAAAAACTGTTTTTT. It encodes CASSLGPSKTNEKLFF. The chain joins TRBV7-9 to TRBJ1-4; TRBD1 is a possible D gene (5 bases). The germline gives CDR1 SEHNR, CDR2 FQNEAQ (reference sequence). The CDR3 loop spans 16 amino acids. The V and J ends lost 3 bases and 1 base respectively, with 12 bases between them.

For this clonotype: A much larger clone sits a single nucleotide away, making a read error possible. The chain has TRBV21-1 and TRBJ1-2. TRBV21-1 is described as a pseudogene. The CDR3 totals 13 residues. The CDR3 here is CASSKAREEGYTF. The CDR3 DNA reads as TGTGCCAGCAGCAAAGCAAGGGAGGAGGGCTACACCTTC.

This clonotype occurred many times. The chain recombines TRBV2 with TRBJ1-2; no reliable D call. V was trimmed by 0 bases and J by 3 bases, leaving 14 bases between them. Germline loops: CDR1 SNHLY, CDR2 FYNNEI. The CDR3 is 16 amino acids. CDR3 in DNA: TGTGCCAGCAGTGAAGCGCTGGTTTCGGCCTACTATGGCTACACCTTC. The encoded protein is CASSEALVSAYYGYTF.

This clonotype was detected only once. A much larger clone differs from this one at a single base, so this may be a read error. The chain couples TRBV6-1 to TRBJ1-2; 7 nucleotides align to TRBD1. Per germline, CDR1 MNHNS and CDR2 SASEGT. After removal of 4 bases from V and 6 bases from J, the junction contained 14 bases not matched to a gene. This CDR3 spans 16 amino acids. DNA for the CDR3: TGTGCCAGCAGTGCCCGACCGACAGGGAACTACCATGGCTACACCTTC. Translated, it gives CASSARPTGNYHGYTF.

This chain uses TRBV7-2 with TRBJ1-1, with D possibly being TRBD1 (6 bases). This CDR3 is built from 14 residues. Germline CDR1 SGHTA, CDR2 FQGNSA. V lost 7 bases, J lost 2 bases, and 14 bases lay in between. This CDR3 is CASTPWTDNTEAFF. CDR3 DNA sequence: TGTGCCAGCACCCCTTGGACAGATAACACTGAAGCTTTCTTT.

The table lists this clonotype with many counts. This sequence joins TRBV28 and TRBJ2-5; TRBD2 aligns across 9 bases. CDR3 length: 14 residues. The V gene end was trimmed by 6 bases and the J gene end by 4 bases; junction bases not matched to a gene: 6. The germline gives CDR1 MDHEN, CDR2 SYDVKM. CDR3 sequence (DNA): TGTGCCAGCAGGAGCGGGGGGAACTTAGAGACCCAGTACTTC. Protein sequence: CASRSGGNLETQYF.

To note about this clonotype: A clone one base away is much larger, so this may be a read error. CDR3 amino acids: CAGSQDSDRGNGEKLFF. The CDR3 DNA reads TGCGCCGGCAGCCAAGACTCGGACAGGGGTAACGGCGAAAAACTGTTTTTT. This sequence joins TRBV4-3 and TRBJ1-4, with 9 bases aligning to TRBD1. From germline, CDR1 is LGHNA and CDR2 YSLEER. This CDR3 has 17 amino acids.

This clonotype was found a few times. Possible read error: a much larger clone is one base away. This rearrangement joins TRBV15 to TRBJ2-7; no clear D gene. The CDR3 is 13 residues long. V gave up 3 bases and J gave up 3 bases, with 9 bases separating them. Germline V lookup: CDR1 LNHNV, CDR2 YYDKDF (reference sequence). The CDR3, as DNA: TGTGCCACCAGCAGGACGAGAGTCTACGAGCAGTACTTC. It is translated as CATSRTRVYEQYF.